This T cell receptor beta chain appears in the sequencing data of a study of T cell repertoires in cytomegalovirus infection. Study summary: HLA-B-restricted CMV epitopes that are well studied, plus recently identified HLA-C-restricted ones, were used by the study. Public TCR beta signatures indicated both CMV infection and matching HLA type.

Trimming shortened V by 0 bases and J by 4 bases, and 16 bases separated the two germline ends. The V gene's germline CDR1 is MNHNS and CDR2 SASEGT. CDR3 length: 16 residues. Points on this clonotype: Its target is not known.

Overall study findings and caveats: There were HLA-C-restricted CMV-specific TCR beta clonotypes dominating the ex vivo response. Identification of carriers of CMV plus the relevant HLA was performed using cumulative public TCR beta family frequency.

MiXCR, applied by TCRdb to the reads, yields one record per CDR3 protein. The data hold under 850,000 distinct CDR3 sequences, with 30% to 40% observed a single time. The sample was cultured PBMCs, taken from culture after CMV antigen stimulation. This clonotype was obtained from a human donor in good health (CMV status not recorded). Some clones in this sample may be carry-over from other donors' samples. The V call is TRBV6-1, the J call TRBJ2-7; the D gene could be TRBD1 or TRBD2 (5 bases each). In DNA, the CDR3 is TGTGCCAGCAGTGAAGCCTCCGGGGCCCTAGGGTACGAGCAGTACTTC. It specifies CASSEASGALGYEQYF.